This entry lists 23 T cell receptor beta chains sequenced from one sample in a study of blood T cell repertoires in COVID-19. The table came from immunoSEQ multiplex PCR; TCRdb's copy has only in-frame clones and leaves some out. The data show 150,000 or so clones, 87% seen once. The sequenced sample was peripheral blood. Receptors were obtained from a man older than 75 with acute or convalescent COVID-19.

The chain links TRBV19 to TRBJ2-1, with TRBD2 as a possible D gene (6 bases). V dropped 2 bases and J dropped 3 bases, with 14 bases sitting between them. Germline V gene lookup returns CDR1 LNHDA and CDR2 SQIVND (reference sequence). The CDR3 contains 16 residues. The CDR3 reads CASSIKSGFRYNEQFF. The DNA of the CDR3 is TGTGCCAGTAGTATAAAAAGCGGGTTTCGCTACAATGAGCAGTTCTTC.

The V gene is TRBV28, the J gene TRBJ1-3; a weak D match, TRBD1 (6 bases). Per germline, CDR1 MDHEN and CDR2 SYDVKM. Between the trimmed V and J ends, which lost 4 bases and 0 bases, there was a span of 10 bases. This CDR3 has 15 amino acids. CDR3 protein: CASSSGDYSGNTIYF. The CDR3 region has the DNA TGTGCCAGCAGTTCAGGGGACTACTCTGGAAACACCATATATTTT.

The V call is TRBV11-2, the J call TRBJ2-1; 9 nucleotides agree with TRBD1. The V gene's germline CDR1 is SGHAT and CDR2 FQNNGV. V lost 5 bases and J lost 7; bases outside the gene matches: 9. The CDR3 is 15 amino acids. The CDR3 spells CASSPHGTGTNEQFF. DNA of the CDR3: TGTGCCAGCAGCCCCCACGGGACAGGGACAAATGAGCAGTTCTTC. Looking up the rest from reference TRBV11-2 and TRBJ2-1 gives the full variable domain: EAGVAQSPRYKIIEKRQSVAFWCNPISGHATLYWYQQILGQGPKLLIQFQNNGVVDDSQLPKDRFSAERLKGVDSTLKIQPAKLEDSAVYLCASSPHGTGTNEQFFGPGTRLTVL.

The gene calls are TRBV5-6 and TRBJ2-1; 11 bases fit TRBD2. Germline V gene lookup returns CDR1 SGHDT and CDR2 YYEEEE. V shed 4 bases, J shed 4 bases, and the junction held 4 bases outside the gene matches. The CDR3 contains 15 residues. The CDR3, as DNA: TGTGCCAGCAGCCCGGGACTAGCGGTATACAATGAGCAGTTCTTC. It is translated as CASSPGLAVYNEQFF.

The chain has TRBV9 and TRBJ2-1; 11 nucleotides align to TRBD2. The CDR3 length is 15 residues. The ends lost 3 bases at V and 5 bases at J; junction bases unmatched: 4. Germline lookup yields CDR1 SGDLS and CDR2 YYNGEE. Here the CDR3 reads CASSGGTSGHNEQFF. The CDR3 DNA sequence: TGTGCCAGCAGCGGTGGGACTAGCGGCCACAATGAGCAGTTCTTC.

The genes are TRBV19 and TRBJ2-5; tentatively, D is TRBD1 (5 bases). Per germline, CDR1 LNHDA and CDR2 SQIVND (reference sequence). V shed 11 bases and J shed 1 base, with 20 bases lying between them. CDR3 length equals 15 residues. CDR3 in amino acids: CAPKAEGAIQETQYF. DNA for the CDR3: TGTGCCCCTAAGGCCGAAGGGGCTATCCAAGAGACCCAGTACTTC.

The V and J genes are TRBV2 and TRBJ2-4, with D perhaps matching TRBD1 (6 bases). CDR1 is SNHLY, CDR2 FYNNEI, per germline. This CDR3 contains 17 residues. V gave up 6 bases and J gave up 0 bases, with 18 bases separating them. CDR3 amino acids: CASRDLDSSLAKNIQYF. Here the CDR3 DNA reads TGTGCCAGCAGGGACTTGGACAGCAGCCTAGCCAAAAACATTCAGTACTTC.

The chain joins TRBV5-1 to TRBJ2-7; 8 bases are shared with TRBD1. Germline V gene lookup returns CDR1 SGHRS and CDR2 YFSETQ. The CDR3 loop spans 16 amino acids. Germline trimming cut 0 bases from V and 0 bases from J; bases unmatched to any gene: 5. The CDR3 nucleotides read TGCGCCAGCAGCTTGGGGCGGACAGGGAGCTCCTACGAGCAGTACTTC. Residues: CASSLGRTGSSYEQYF.

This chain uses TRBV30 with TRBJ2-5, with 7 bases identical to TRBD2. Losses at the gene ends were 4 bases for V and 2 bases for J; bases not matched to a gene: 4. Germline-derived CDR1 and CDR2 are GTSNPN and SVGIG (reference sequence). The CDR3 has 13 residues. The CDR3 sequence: CAWNAGEQETQYF. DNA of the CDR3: TGTGCCTGGAATGCGGGGGAGCAAGAGACCCAGTACTTC.

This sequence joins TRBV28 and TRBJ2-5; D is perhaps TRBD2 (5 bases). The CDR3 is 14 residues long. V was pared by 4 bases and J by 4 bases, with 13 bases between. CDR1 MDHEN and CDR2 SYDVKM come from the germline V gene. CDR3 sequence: CASSSPGGGETQYF. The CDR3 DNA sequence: TGTGCCAGCAGTTCCCCTGGCGGAGGAGAGACCCAGTACTTC.

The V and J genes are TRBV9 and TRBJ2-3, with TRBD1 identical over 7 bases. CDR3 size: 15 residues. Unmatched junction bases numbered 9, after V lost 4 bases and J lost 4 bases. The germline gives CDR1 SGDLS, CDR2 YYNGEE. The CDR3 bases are TGTGCCAGCAGCTTCTCAACGGGACAGTCAGATACGCAGTATTTT. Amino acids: CASSFSTGQSDTQYF. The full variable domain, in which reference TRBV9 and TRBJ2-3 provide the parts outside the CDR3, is DSGVTQTPKHLITATGQRVTLRCSPRSGDLSVYWYQQSLDQGLQFLIQYYNGEERAKGNILERFSAQQFPDLHSELNLSSLELGDSALYFCASSFSTGQSDTQYFGPGTRLTVL.

This chain's CDR3 is CASRETSVGTQYF. Here the CDR3 DNA reads TGTGCCAGCAGAGAGACTAGCGTGGGGACCCAGTACTTC. The gene calls are TRBV12-3 or TRBV12-4 and TRBJ2-5; 8 bases map to TRBD2. After removal of 6 bases from V and 7 bases from J, the junction contained 7 bases not matched to a gene. The CDR3 has 13 amino acids.

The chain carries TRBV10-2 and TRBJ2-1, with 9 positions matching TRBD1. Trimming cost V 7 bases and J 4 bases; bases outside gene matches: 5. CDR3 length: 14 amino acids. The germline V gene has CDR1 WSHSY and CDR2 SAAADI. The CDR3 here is CASTTGGTYNEQFF. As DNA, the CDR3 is TGCGCCAGCACGACAGGGGGAACGTACAATGAGCAGTTCTTC.

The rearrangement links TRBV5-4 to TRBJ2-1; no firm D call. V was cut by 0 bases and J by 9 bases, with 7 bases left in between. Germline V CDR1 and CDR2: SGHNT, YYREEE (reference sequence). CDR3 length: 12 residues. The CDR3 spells CASSLDSREQFF. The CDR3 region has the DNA TGTGCCAGCAGCTTGGATTCGCGTGAGCAGTTCTTC.

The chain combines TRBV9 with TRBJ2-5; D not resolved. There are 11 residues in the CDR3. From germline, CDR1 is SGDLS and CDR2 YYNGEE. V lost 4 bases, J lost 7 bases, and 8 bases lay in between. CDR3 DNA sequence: TGTGCCAGCAGCTCCGAACTGACCCAGTACTTC. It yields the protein CASSSELTQYF.

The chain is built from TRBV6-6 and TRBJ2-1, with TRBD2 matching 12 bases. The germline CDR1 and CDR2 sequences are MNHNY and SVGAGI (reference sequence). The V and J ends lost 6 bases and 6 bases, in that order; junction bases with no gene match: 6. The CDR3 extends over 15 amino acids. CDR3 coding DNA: TGTGCCAGCAGGCTGCTAGCGGGAGGGCGCAATGAGCAGTTCTTC. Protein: CASRLLAGGRNEQFF.

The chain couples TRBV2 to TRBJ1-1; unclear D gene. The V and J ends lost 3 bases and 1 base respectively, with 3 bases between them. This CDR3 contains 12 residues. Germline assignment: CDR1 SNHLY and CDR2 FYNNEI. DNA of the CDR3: TGTGCCAGCAGTGACAGGAACACTGAAGCTTTCTTT. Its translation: CASSDRNTEAFF. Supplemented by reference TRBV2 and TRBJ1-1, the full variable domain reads EPEVTQTPSHQVTQMGQEVILRCVPISNHLYFYWYRQILGQKVEFLVSFYNNEISEKSEIFDDQFSVERPDGSNFTLKIRSTKLEDSAMYFCASSDRNTEAFFGQGTRLTVV.

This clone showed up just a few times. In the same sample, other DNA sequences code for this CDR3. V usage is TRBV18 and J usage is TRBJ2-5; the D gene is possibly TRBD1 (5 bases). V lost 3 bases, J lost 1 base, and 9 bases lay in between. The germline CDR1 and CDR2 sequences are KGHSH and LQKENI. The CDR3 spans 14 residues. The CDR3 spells CASSPLDSQETQYF. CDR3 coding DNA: TGTGCCAGCTCACCCCTCGACAGCCAAGAGACCCAGTACTTC.

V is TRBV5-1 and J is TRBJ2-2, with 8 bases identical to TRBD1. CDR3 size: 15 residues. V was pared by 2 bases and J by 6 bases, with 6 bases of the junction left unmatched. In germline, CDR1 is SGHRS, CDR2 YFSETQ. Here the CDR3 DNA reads TGCGCCAGCAGCTTAGACAGGGGTGTAGCCGGGGAGCTGTTTTTT. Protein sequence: CASSLDRGVAGELFF.

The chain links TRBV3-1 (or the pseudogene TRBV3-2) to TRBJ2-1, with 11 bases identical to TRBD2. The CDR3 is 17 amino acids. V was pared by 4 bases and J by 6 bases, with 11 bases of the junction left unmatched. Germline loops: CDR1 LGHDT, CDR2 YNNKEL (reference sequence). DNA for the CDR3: TGTGCCAGCAGCCGGGGTTTGGGACTAGCGGAGGCCAATGAGCAGTTCTTC. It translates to CASSRGLGLAEANEQFF.

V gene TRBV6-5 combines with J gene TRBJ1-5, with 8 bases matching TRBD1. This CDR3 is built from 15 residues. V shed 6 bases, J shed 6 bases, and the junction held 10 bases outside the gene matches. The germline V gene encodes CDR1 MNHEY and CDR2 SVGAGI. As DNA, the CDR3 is TGTGCCAGCAGACGACAGGGGCCGACGGGTCAGCCCCAGCATTTT. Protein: CASRRQGPTGQPQHF.

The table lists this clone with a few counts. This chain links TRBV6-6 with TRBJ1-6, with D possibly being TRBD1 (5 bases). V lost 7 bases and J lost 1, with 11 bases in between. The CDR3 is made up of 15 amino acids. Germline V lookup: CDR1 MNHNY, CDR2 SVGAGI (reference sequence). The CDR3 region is CASKGRASYNSPLHF. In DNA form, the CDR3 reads TGTGCCAGCAAGGGCAGGGCATCCTATAATTCACCCCTCCACTTT.

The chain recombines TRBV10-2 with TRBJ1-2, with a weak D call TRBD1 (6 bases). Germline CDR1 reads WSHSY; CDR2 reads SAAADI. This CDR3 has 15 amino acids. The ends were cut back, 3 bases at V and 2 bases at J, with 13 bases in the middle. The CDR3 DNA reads TGCGCCAGCAGTGAACAGGGAATTTTGAACTATGGCTACACCTTC. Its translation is CASSEQGILNYGYTF.